This paragraph covers one T cell receptor beta chain sequence. Antigen specificity is unknown. These data belong to a study of shared clonotypes between healthy human individuals. Study-level findings and limits: Sharing across four donors was seen in roughly 5.2% of naive CD4 clonotypes. The study sampled only blood, and tissue repertoires likely differ. Rarefaction revealed incomplete sorted-subset sequencing despite large depth.

Selected positively for CCR7 and CD45RO-negative, naive CD8 cells excluded terminally differentiated effector memory CD45RA+ cells. The J segment lost 5 bases and the V segment lost 5 bases, leaving 11 bases of the junction unmatched. There are 15 residues in the CDR3. CDR1 and CDR2 (germline): MNHEY, SMNVEV (reference sequence). In the authors' methods: ImmunoSEQ output held junction-only sequences without quality scores, so filtering differed. Using immunoSEQ multiplex PCR, the repertoire was profiled, and TCRdb retains in-frame clones only, with some absent. V, J and clone size derive from that table, while D and trimming were established from the DNA sequence. The sample holds around 2,000,000 clones, just over 90% seen once.

The sequence was obtained from a man younger than 30 in good health. Some clones in this sample may be carry-over from other donors' samples. The specimen sequenced was naive CD8+ T cells from PBMCs. The rearrangement links TRBV27 to TRBJ2-7, with TRBD1 identical over 8 bases. CDR3 DNA sequence: TGTGCCAGCAGTGCTCTTGGACAGGGCCCCAACGAGCAGTACTTC. Translating it yields CASSALGQGPNEQYF.